A selection of T cell receptor beta chains follows, all from one sample in a study of shared clonotypes between healthy human individuals. Sequencing used immunoSEQ multiplex PCR; TCRdb keeps in-frame clones, though not all of them. The data contain under 1,100,000 clones, around three quarters of them singletons. Material for sequencing was memory CD4+ T cells from PBMCs. These receptors all come from a man aged 18 to 30 in good health. Some clones in this sample may be carry-over from other donors' samples. Both conserved end residues are trimmed from each CDR3. Each record gives: J gene, V gene, clone size, CDR3 protein. Rows give clone size only sometimes, using once, few, many, or a class for an expanded clone.

TRBJ2-4 | TRBV5-1 | many | ASSLVGGQNIQY
TRBJ2-1 | TRBV7-9 | - | ASSYIGTTTNEQF
TRBJ2-1 | TRBV4-3 | - | ASSQDPSLRYNEQF
TRBJ2-6 | TRBV5-4 | - | ASSSRSGAVSGANVLT
TRBJ2-7 | TRBV6-1 | - | ASSGRSLGEQY
TRBJ1-4 | TRBV19 | - | ASSISLGRHNEKLF
TRBJ2-3 | TRBV5-1 | - | ASSIAGGPDTQY
TRBJ2-5 | TRBV27 | - | ARNRRTGAPETQY
TRBJ2-3 | TRBV9 | few | ASSEGTSGFTDTQY
TRBJ2-1 | TRBV28 | - | ASSYTGTENDEQF
TRBJ1-4 | TRBV7-9 | - | AGSLTSTNEKLF
TRBJ1-2 | TRBV5-6 | - | ASSLETDYGYT
TRBJ1-3 | TRBV30 | - | AYLYGSGNTIY
TRBJ1-6 | TRBV6-5 | - | ASRRQENSPLH
TRBJ2-7 | TRBV6-1 | few | ASGTRDRGVYEQY
TRBJ1-1 | TRBV19 | few | ASSSGQGRVAEAF
TRBJ2-2 | TRBV5-1 | - | ASSSGLTGELF
TRBJ1-5 | TRBV2 | - | ASSEDSEIQPQH
TRBJ2-3 | TRBV27 | - | ASSSTDIHTQY
TRBJ2-3 | TRBV2 | - | ARGGSGRWTDTQY
TRBJ1-2 | TRBV28 | once | ASSTSGTGRGYGYT
TRBJ2-7 | TRBV7-6 | few | ASSLSQGGYEQY
TRBJ1-2 | TRBV28 | - | ASSGQVYGYT
TRBJ2-3 | TRBV10-2 | - | ASSETGRTDTQY
TRBJ2-1 | TRBV9 | - | ASSVGPRGDEQF
TRBJ2-3 | TRBV2 | - | ASRRGLAGVDTQY
TRBJ2-1 | TRBV7-3 | - | ASSLSLGGPNEQF
TRBJ2-3 | TRBV2 | once | ASSETGGRITDTQY
TRBJ2-5 | TRBV27 | - | ASSQLGDQETQY
TRBJ1-4 | TRBV10-3 | - | AISESAPGQANEKLF
TRBJ2-3 | TRBV11-2 | - | ASSKGLGPDTQY
TRBJ2-3 | TRBV29-1 | - | SVDLAGKSTDTQY
TRBJ2-2 | TRBV11-3 | many | ASSLAGRAYTGELF
TRBJ1-1 | TRBV5-1 | - | ASSWGVNTEAF
TRBJ2-1 | TRBV11-2 | - | ASSPQKGASTYNEQF
TRBJ1-4 | TRBV4-3 | - | ASSQEWDRENEKLF
TRBJ2-7 | TRBV6-1 | - | ASRTERGGGYEQY
TRBJ1-1 | TRBV14 | - | ASSHRTGFNTEAF
TRBJ1-2 | TRBV6-5 | - | ASSGTGNFNYGYT
TRBJ2-1 | TRBV15 | - | ATSRGKGGSVQF
TRBJ2-2 | TRBV29-1 | - | SGQANTGELF
TRBJ1-2 | TRBV7-2 | many | ASSSTIIGAPVSPYGYT
TRBJ2-2 | TRBV27 | - | ASSFFRGANTGELF
TRBJ1-2 | TRBV6-1 | - | ASSRTGGDNYGYT
TRBJ2-7 | TRBV6-5 | - | ASSRGDEQY
TRBJ1-5 | TRBV10-3 | few | AIGPDGSNQPQH
TRBJ2-1 | TRBV30 | few | ATESSSYNEQF
TRBJ2-3 | TRBV28 | - | ASSLGGRPLGTQY
TRBJ1-2 | TRBV28 | - | ASSPYRGGAYGYT
TRBJ1-5 | TRBV19 | - | ASRRQGSDQPQH
TRBJ1-3 | TRBV7-9 | - | ASSQRGQGAGNTIY
TRBJ1-5 | TRBV7-8 | - | ASSPWTGERGNQPQH
TRBJ2-1 | TRBV5-1 | - | ASSLRTGIGGEQF
TRBJ2-2 | TRBV5-1 | once | ASSMGLAAGELF